These 15 T cell receptor beta chains originate from one sample sequenced in a study of T cell repertoires in cytomegalovirus infection. TCRdb itself ran the reads through MiXCR, one entry per CDR3 protein. The sample includes roughly 640,000 distinct CDR3 sequences, 24% of them seen just once. The material sequenced was CD8+ T cells from PBMCs. All receptors derive from a human donor in good health (CMV status not recorded). Some clones in this sample may be carry-over from other donors' samples.

The table lists this clonotype with many counts. The chain is built from TRBV6-1 and TRBJ1-2; 7 positions match TRBD1. V was clipped by 1 base and J by 4 bases; unmatched bases: 18. This CDR3 contains 19 residues. Germline CDR1 reads MNHNS; CDR2 reads SASEGT. The DNA for the CDR3 is TGTGCCAGCAGTGAAGTCCCGCGGACAGGACCTCTCTCGTTCTATGGCTACACCTTC. The encoded protein is CASSEVPRTGPLSFYGYTF.

This clonotype has more than one count but fewer than ten. V usage is TRBV28 and J usage is TRBJ2-7, with no clear D. CDR1 and CDR2 from the germline V gene are MDHEN and SYDVKM. V lost 3 bases and J 3 bases, leaving 9 bases between the germline ends. CDR3 length equals 13 residues. Here the CDR3 reads CASSLFRDYEQYV. DNA of the CDR3: TGTGCCAGCAGTTTGTTCCGCGACTACGAGCAGTACGTC.

The chain links TRBV5-1 to TRBJ1-3; D is unclear. The V gene's germline CDR1 is SGHRS and CDR2 YFSETQ. The V gene lost 6 bases and the J gene lost 1 base, with 17 bases spanning the gap. The CDR3 sequence is 16 residues long. The CDR3 bases are TGCGCCAGCACTTTAACAGATCCGACTTCTGGAAACACCATATATTTT. It encodes CASTLTDPTSGNTIYF. Combining the CDR3 with reference TRBV5-1 and TRBJ1-3 gives the whole variable domain KAGVTQTPRYLIKTRGQQVTLSCSPISGHRSVSWYQQTPGQGLQFLFEYFSETQRNKGNFPGRFSGRQFSNSRSEMNVSTLELGDSALYLCASTLTDPTSGNTIYFGEGSWLTVV.

This clonotype has more than one count but fewer than ten. V gene TRBV14 combines with J gene TRBJ1-1; D is perhaps TRBD1 (6 bases). The CDR3 consists of 16 residues. Trimming left V 10 bases short and J 4 bases short, with 25 bases between. The germline V gene encodes CDR1 SGHDN and CDR2 FVKESK. The DNA of the CDR3 is TGTGCCATCTCACTCCTCGAAGACAGGAGGTGCACTGAAGCTTTCTTT. Protein sequence: CAISLLEDRRCTEAFF.

This clonotype was detected many times. The chain combines TRBV28 with TRBJ2-3, with D unresolved. Germline loops: CDR1 MDHEN, CDR2 SYDVKM. Trimming left V 2 bases short and J 6 bases short, with 6 bases between. The CDR3 sequence is 12 residues long. DNA of the CDR3: TGTGCCAGCAGTTTAGTCATCGATACGCAGTATTTT. Its protein product is CASSLVIDTQYF.

V gene TRBV6-6 combines with J gene TRBJ2-3; D remains unclear. V was shortened by 0 bases and J by 10 bases, with 23 bases between the two germline ends. Germline lookup yields CDR1 MNHNY and CDR2 SVGAGI (reference sequence). The CDR3 loop spans 17 amino acids. CDR3 sequence: CASSYSNPAHPTVPQYF. The CDR3 DNA reads as TGTGCCAGCAGTTACTCGAACCCCGCCCATCCGACGGTTCCGCAGTATTTT.

This clonotype was detected only a few times. The chain couples TRBV14 to TRBJ1-1; 7 bases align to TRBD1. Germline V gene lookup returns CDR1 SGHDN and CDR2 FVKESK. Unmatched junction bases numbered 1, after V lost 3 bases and J lost 6 bases. The CDR3 extends over 12 amino acids. The CDR3 DNA follows: TGTGCCAGCAGCCACGACAGGGCTGAAGCTTTCTTT. Amino acids: CASSHDRAEAFF.

This clonotype was observed many times. The genes are TRBV7-2 and TRBJ1-1; 9 bases are a match to TRBD1. The ends lost 7 bases at V and 5 bases at J; junction bases unmatched: 11. The CDR3 runs to 15 residues. Germline CDR1 is SGHTA and CDR2 is FQGNSA. The chain's CDR3 is CASIFRTGVGTEAFF. Written as DNA, the CDR3 is TGTGCCAGCATCTTTCGGACAGGGGTGGGAACTGAAGCTTTCTTT.

The chain joins TRBV29-1 to TRBJ2-7; the D is unclear. Germline lookup yields CDR1 SQVTM and CDR2 ANQGSEA. There are 11 residues in the CDR3. V lost 0 bases, J lost 6 bases, and 6 bases lay in between. The CDR3 sequence is CSVEDKSEQYV. The DNA of the CDR3 is TGCAGCGTTGAAGATAAGAGCGAGCAGTACGTC.

The chain employs TRBV28 and TRBJ2-5, with a tentative D call TRBD2 (5 bases). The germline CDR1 and CDR2 sequences are MDHEN and SYDVKM. The CDR3 is 16 residues long. Between the trimmed V and J ends, which lost 2 bases and 2 bases, there was a span of 15 bases. The CDR3 sequence: CASSLQTDFVQETQYF. In nucleotides, the CDR3 is TGTGCCAGCAGTTTACAGACGGACTTTGTACAAGAGACCCAGTACTTC.

This clonotype came up a few times. The CDR3 nucleotides are TGTGCCAGCAGTTGGAGCGGGGGGGGGAACAATGAGCAGTTCTTC. It translates to CASSWSGGGNNEQFF. The V and J genes are TRBV27 and TRBJ2-1; 10 bases fit TRBD2. Looked up from germline, CDR1 is MNHEY and CDR2 is SMNVEV (reference sequence). Losses at the gene ends were 4 bases for V and 5 bases for J; bases not matched to a gene: 5. This CDR3 has 15 residues.

The genes are TRBV20-1 and TRBJ2-1, with a tentative D call TRBD2 (6 bases). Germline V lookup: CDR1 DFQATT, CDR2 SNEGSKA (reference sequence). The V and J ends lost 5 bases and 4 bases respectively, with 21 bases between them. The CDR3 consists of 16 residues. This CDR3 reads CSASKPGTGEYNEQFF. In nucleotides, the CDR3 is TGCAGTGCTTCAAAACCCGGGACGGGGGAATACAATGAGCAGTTCTTC.

J is TRBJ2-1 and V is TRBV20-1; D call uncertain. V dropped 3 bases and J dropped 3 bases, with 9 bases sitting between them. This CDR3 comprises 13 residues. Germline V lookup: CDR1 DFQATT, CDR2 SNEGSKA (reference sequence). The CDR3 sequence: CSASHSYYNEQFF. For the CDR3, the DNA is TGCAGTGCTAGTCACAGCTACTACAATGAGCAGTTCTTC.

For this clonotype: This may be a read error, as it is one base from a much larger clone. The chain recombines TRBV6-1 with TRBJ2-3; D is possibly TRBD1 (6 bases). Germline loops: CDR1 MNHNS, CDR2 SASEGT. The V end lost 6 bases, the J end lost 4 bases, and 14 bases lay between the germline ends. The CDR3 runs 14 residues. For the CDR3, the DNA is TGTGCCAGCAGCTTCGGACAGAGCGCAGATACGCAGTATTTT. Translating it yields CASSFGQSADTQYF.

This clonotype was seen ten or more times. The CDR3: CASSLLQGADEQYF. CDR3 sequence (DNA): TGTGCCAGCAGCCTTTTACAGGGGGCGGACGAGCAGTACTTC. The V and J genes are TRBV7-6 and TRBJ2-7, with 9 bases aligning to TRBD1. V shed 5 bases and J 5 bases; nucleotides not matched to a gene: 7. The germline V gene encodes CDR1 SGHVS and CDR2 FNYEAQ. This CDR3 has 14 residues.